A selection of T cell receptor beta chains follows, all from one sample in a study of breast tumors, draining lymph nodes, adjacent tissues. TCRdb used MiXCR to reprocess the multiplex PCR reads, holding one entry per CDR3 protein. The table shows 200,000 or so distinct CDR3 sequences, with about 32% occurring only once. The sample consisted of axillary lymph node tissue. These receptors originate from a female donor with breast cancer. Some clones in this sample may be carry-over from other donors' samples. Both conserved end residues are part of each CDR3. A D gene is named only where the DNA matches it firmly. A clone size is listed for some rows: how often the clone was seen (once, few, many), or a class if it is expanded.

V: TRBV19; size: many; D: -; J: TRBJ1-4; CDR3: CASSGGETNEKLFF; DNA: TGTGCCAGTAGTGGAGGGGAGACTAATGAAAAACTGTTTTTT
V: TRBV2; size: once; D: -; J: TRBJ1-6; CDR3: CASSTQSSYNSPLHF; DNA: TGTGCCAGCAGTACCCAGAGCTCCTATAATTCACCCCTCCACTTT
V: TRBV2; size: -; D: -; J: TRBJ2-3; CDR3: CASGVRGGVYF; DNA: TGTGCCAGCGGGGTGAGGGGAGGTGTGTATTTT
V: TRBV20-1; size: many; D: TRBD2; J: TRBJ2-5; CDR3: CSSRGSGSWETQYF; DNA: TGCAGTTCCCGGGGTAGCGGGAGTTGGGAGACCCAGTACTTC
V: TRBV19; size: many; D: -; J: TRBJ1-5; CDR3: CASSVIHNQPQHF; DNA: TGTGCCAGTAGTGTCATCCATAATCAGCCCCAGCATTTT
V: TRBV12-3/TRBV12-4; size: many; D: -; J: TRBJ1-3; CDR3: CASSFATSGNTIYF; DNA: TGTGCCAGCAGTTTCGCGACAAGTGGAAACACCATATATTTT
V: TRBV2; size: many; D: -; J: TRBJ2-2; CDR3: CASNDTPNTGELFF; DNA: TGTGCCAGCAACGATACTCCGAACACCGGGGAGCTGTTTTTT
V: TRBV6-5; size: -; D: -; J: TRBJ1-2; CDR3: CASSHSLRQAATF; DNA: TGTGCCAGCAGTCACTCCCTTCGACAGGCAGCCACCTTC
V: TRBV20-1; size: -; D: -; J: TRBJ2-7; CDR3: CSAREGRGVYEQYF; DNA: TGCAGTGCTAGAGAAGGCAGGGGGGTGTACGAGCAGTACTTC
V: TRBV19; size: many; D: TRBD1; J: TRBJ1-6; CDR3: CASSTQTGGINSPLHF; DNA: TGTGCCAGTAGTACGCAGACAGGGGGAATCAATTCACCCCTCCACTTT
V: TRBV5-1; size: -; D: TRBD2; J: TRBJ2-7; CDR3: CASSPAPSGKSYEQYF; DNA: TGCGCCAGCAGCCCGGCGCCCAGCGGGAAATCCTACGAGCAGTACTTC
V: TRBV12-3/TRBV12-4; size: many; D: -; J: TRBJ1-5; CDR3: CASRDRYSNQPQHF; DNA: TGTGCCAGCAGAGACAGGTATAGCAATCAGCCCCAGCATTTT
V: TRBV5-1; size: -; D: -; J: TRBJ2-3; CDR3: CASSEQGNIADTQYF; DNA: TGCGCCAGCAGCGAACAGGGTAATATCGCAGATACGCAGTATTTT
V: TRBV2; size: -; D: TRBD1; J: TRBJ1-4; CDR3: CASRGTGCISNEKLFF; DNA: TGTGCCAGCAGGGGGACAGGGTGCATATCTAATGAAAAACTGTTTTTT
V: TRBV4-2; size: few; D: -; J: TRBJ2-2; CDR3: CASSQHRARENTGELFF; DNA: TGTGCCAGCAGCCAACACCGAGCCCGGGAGAACACCGGGGAGCTGTTTTTT
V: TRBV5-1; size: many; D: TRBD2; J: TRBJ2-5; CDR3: CASSLGLAGGHQETQYF; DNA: TGCGCCAGCAGCCTGGGACTAGCGGGAGGGCACCAAGAGACCCAGTACTTC
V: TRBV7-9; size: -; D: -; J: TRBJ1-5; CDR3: CASSSLGPFRNRPQHF; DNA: TGTGCCAGCAGCTCCCTGGGCCCTTTTCGCAATCGGCCCCAGCATTTT
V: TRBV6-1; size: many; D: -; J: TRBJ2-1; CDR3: CASNENNEQFF; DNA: TGTGCCAGCAACGAAAATAATGAGCAGTTCTTC
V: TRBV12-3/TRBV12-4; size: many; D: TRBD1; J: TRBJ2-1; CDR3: CASSRGQRDEQFF; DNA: TGTGCCAGCAGTCGGGGACAGCGCGATGAGCAGTTCTTC
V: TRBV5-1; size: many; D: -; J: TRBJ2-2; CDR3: CASSLEPGPGELFF; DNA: TGCGCCAGCAGCTTGGAGCCTGGCCCCGGGGAGCTGTTTTTT
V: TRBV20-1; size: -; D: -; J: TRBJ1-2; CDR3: CSASGWEGNGYTF; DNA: TGCAGTGCTAGCGGGTGGGAGGGGAACGGCTACACCTTC
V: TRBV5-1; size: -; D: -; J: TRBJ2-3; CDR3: CAGSLTGGYADTQYF; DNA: TGCGCCGGCAGCTTGACGGGGGGCTACGCAGATACGCAGTATTTT
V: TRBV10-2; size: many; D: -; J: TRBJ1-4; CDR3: CASVRLAGQGHNEKLFF; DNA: TGCGCCAGCGTGCGCCTAGCAGGGCAGGGCCATAATGAAAAACTGTTTTTT
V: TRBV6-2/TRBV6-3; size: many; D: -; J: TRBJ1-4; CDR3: CASSSSLVGEKLFF; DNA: TGTGCCAGCAGTTCGAGCCTGGTGGGTGAAAAACTGTTTTTT
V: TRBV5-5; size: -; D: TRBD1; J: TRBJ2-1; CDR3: CARSSGTGNYNEQFF; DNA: TGTGCCCGCAGTTCCGGGACAGGAAACTACAATGAGCAGTTCTTC
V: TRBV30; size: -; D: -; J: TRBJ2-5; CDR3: CAWKTGEALYF; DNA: TGTGCCTGGAAGACGGGTGAGGCCCTGTACTTC
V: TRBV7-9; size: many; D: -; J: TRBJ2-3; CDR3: CASSLTGSVDTQYF; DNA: TGTGCCAGCAGCTTAACAGGGTCGGTTGATACGCAGTATTTT
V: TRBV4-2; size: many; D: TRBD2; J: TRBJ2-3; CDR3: CASSYSGGDTDTQYF; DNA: TGTGCCAGCAGCTACAGCGGGGGAGACACAGATACGCAGTATTTT
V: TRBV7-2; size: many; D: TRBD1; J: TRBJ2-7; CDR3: CASSSAVGQYYEQYF; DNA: TGTGCCAGCAGCTCAGCGGTGGGACAGTACTACGAGCAGTACTTC
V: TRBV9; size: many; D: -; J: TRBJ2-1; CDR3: CASSVEAVGGNEQFF; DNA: TGTGCCAGCAGCGTAGAAGCGGTGGGTGGCAATGAGCAGTTCTTC
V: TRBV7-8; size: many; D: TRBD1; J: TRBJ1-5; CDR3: CASSLAGQGSQPQHF; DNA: TGTGCCAGCAGCTTAGCGGGACAGGGAAGTCAGCCCCAGCATTTT
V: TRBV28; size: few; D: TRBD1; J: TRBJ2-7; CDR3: CASRNDRGGYEQYF; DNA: TGTGCCAGCCGGAACGACAGGGGTGGATACGAGCAGTACTTC
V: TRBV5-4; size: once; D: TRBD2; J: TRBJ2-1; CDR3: CASSLRRESASNEQSF; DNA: TGTGCCAGCAGCTTGAGGCGGGAGTCAGCTAGCAATGAGCAGTCCTTC